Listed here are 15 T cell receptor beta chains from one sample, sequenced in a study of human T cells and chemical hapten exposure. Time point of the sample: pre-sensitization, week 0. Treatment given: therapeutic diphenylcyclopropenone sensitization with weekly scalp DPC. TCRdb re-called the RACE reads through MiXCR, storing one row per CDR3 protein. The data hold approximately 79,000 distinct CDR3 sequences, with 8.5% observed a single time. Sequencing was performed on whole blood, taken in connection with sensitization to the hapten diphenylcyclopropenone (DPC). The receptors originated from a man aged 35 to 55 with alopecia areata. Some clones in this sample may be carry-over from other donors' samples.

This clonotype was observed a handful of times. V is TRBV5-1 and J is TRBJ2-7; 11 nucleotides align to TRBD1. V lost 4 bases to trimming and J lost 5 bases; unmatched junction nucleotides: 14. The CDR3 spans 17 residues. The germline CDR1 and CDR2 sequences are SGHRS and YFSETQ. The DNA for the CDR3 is TGCGCCAGCAGCCCGGCTAAAGGACAGGGGGCCCCTGACGAGCAGTACGTC. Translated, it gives CASSPAKGQGAPDEQYV.

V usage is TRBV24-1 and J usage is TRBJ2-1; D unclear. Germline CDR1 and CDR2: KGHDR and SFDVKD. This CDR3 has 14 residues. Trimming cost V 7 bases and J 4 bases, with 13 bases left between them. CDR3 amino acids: CATSPAAAYNEQFF. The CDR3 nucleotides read TGTGCCACCAGCCCTGCCGCTGCGTACAATGAGCAGTTCTTC.

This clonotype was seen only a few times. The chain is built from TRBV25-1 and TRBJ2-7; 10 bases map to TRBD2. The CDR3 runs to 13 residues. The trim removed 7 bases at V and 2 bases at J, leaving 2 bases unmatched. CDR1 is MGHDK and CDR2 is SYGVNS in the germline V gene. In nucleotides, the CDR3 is TGTGCCAGCAAAGCGGGAGGGACCTACGAGCAGTACTTC. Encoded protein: CASKAGGTYEQYF.

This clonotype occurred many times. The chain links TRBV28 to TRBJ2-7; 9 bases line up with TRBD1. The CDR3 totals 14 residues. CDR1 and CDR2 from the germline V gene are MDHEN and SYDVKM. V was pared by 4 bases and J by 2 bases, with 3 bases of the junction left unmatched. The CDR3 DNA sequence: TGTGCCAGCAGTTCGGGACAGGGTACCTACGAGCAGTACTTC. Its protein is CASSSGQGTYEQYF.

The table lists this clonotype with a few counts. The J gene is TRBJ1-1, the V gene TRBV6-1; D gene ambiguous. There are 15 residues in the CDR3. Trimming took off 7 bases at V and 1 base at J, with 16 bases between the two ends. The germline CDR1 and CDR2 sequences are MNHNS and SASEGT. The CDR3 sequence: CASMSTSLPNTEAFF. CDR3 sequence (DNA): TGTGCCAGCATGAGCACCAGCCTCCCGAACACTGAAGCTTTCTTT.

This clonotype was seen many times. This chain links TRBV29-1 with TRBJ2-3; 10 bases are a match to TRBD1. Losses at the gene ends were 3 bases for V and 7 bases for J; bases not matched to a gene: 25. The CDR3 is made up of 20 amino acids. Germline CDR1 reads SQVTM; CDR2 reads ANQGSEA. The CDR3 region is CSVDGAVFEGQGSFLNTQYF. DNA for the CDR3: TGCAGCGTTGACGGCGCTGTGTTTGAGGGACAGGGGTCCTTCCTGAATACGCAGTATTTT.

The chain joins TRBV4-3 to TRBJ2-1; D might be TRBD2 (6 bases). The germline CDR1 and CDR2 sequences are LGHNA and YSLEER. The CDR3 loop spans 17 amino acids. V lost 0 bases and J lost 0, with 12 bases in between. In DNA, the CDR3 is TGCGCCAGCAGCCAAGAGAGCGCGGGGTCCTCCTACAATGAGCAGTTCTTC. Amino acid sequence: CASSQESAGSSYNEQFF.

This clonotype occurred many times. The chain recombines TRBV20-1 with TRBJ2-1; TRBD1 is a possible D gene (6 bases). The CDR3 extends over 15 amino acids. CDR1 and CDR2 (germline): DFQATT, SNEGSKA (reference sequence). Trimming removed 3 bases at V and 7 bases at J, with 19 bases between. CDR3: CSASPQGIRPNEQFF. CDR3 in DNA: TGCAGTGCTAGTCCCCAGGGGATAAGACCGAATGAGCAGTTCTTC.

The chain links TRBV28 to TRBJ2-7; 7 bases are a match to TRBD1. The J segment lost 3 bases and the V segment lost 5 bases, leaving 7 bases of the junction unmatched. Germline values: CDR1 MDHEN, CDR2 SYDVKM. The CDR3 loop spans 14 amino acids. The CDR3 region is CASSVDRVLYEQYF. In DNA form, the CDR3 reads TGTGCCAGCAGTGTAGACAGGGTCCTCTACGAGCAGTACTTC.

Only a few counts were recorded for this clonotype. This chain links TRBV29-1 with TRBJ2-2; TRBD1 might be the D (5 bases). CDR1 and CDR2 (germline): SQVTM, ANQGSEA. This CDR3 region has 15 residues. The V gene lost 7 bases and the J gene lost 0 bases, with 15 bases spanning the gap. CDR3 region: CSATPRGTNTGELFF. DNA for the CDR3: TGCAGCGCCACGCCAAGGGGAACGAACACCGGGGAGCTGTTTTTT.

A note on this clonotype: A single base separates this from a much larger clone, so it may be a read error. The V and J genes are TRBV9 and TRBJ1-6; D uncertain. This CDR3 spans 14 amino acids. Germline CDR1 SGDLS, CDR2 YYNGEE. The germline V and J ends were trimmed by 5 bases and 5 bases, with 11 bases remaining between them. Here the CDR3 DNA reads TGTGCCAGCAGTCAATCGGGGAATAATTCACCCCTCCACTTT. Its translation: CASSQSGNNSPLHF.

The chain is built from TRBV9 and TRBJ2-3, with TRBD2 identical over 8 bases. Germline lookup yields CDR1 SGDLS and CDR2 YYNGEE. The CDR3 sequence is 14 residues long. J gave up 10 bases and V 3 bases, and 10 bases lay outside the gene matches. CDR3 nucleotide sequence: TGTGCCAGCAGCGGGGGGGTAGCGGGGCCAGCGCAGTATTTT. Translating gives CASSGGVAGPAQYF. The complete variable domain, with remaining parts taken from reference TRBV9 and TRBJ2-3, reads DSGVTQTPKHLITATGQRVTLRCSPRSGDLSVYWYQQSLDQGLQFLIQYYNGEERAKGNILERFSAQQFPDLHSELNLSSLELGDSALYFCASSGGVAGPAQYFGPGTRLTVL.

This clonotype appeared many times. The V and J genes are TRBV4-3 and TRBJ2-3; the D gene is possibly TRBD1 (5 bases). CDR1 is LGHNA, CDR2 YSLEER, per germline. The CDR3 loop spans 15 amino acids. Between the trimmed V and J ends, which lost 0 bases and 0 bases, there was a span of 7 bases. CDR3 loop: CASSQDGASTDTQYF. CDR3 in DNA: TGCGCCAGCAGCCAAGATGGGGCCAGCACAGATACGCAGTATTTT.

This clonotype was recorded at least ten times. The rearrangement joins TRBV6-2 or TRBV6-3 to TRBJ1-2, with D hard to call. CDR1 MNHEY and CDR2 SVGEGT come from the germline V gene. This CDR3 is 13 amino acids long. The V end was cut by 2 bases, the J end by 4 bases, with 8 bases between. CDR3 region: CASSYDGLYGYTF. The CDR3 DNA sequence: TGTGCCAGCAGTTACGACGGGCTCTATGGCTACACCTTC.

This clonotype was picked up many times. This chain's CDR3 is CASSVVEGSPLHF. The CDR3, as DNA: TGTGCCAGCAGCGTAGTAGAGGGCTCACCCCTCCACTTT. V and J are TRBV9 and TRBJ1-6; D is uncertain. The V and J ends lost 0 bases and 10 bases respectively, with 8 bases between them. Germline CDR1 and CDR2: SGDLS and YYNGEE. The CDR3 runs to 13 residues.